This is a list of T cell receptor beta chains from one sample in a study of beta chain features in type 1 diabetes. Repertoires were generated with immunoSEQ multiplex PCR, while TCRdb's copy carries only in-frame clones and drops some. Of 900,000 or so clones in the sample, 17% were seen once. Specimen: naive CD4+ T cells from blood. The receptors here all came from a woman aged 18 to 35 in good health. Each CDR3 is given with its conserved first and last residue. D genes are given only for firm matches. Size is stated for part of the rows, as once, few or many counts, or as a class when the clone is expanded.

j_call | clone_size | d_call | v_call | cdr3_nt | cdr3_aa
TRBJ2-5 | NA | NA | TRBV5-1 | TGCGCCAGCAGCCAATGGGACAGGCGTAGCGGGAGTGAGACCCAGTACTTC | CASSQWDRRSGSETQYF
TRBJ2-1 | NA | TRBD2 | TRBV7-2 | TGTGCCAGCAGCTCTACAGCGGGAGGTGGCCTTGAGCAGTTCTTC | CASSSTAGGGLEQFF
TRBJ2-1 | NA | NA | TRBV5-1 | TGCGCCAGCAGCTTTGATGGGACACCATACAATGAGCAGTTCTTC | CASSFDGTPYNEQFF
TRBJ2-1 | NA | NA | TRBV11-2 | TGTGCCAGCAGCCCCGGAGCCAGAAAGGGCAATGAGCAGTTCTTC | CASSPGARKGNEQFF
TRBJ2-7 | NA | TRBD2 | TRBV7-7 | TGTGCTAGCAGCTTAGCGGCCCGCGGGAGGGCCTACGAGCAGTACTTC | CASSLAARGRAYEQYF
TRBJ2-1 | few | NA | TRBV4-3 | TGCGCCAGCAGCCAAGAGGTTGCGGGACTGCAGTTCTTC | CASSQEVAGLQFF
TRBJ2-5 | NA | NA | TRBV29-1 | TGCAGCGTTGAACCTTTTGGTTTGGAGACCCAGTACTTC | CSVEPFGLETQYF
TRBJ2-1 | NA | NA | TRBV7-9 | TGTGCCAGCAGCTTGACAGTCGACTCCTACAATGAGCAGTTCTTC | CASSLTVDSYNEQFF
TRBJ1-5 | few | NA | TRBV5-6 | TGTGCCAGCAGCTTGTCGGTGGGCAATCAGCCCCAGCATTTT | CASSLSVGNQPQHF
TRBJ2-1 | NA | NA | TRBV18 | TGTGCCAGCTCGTCGGGACTCTACAATGAGCAGTTCTTC | CASSSGLYNEQFF
TRBJ2-5 | few | NA | TRBV5-1 | TGCGCCAGCAGCTTGGTTGGCGGAACAAGGGAGACCCAGTACTTC | CASSLVGGTRETQYF
TRBJ2-7 | NA | TRBD1 | TRBV7-9 | TGCGCCAGCAGCCGGGACAGGGGTTCCTACGAGCAGTACTTC | CASSRDRGSYEQYF
TRBJ2-1 | NA | NA | TRBV2 | TGTGCCAGCAGTGGCACCGGGACACCCAGCTCCTACAATGAGCAGTTCTTC | CASSGTGTPSSYNEQFF
TRBJ1-1 | few | TRBD1 | TRBV10-3 | TGTGCCATCAGCCCTGACAGGGCCGTGAACACTGAAGCTTTCTTT | CAISPDRAVNTEAFF
TRBJ1-1 | NA | TRBD1 | TRBV6-5 | TGTGCCAGCAGTTACTCGAGGGGGCTGGGAGCTTTCTTT | CASSYSRGLGAFF
TRBJ2-3 | NA | NA | TRBV4-2 | TGTGCCAGCAGCCAGACTTCTTGGCGAACCACAGATACGCAGTATTTT | CASSQTSWRTTDTQYF
TRBJ2-1 | few | TRBD2 | TRBV18 | TGTGCCAGCTCACCCCTGGCGGGAGCGGGCAATGAGCAGTTCTTC | CASSPLAGAGNEQFF
TRBJ2-1 | few | TRBD1 | TRBV7-8 | TGTGCCAGCAGCCCCCGTAGGGGGCCCCTCTACAATGAGCAGTTCTTC | CASSPRRGPLYNEQFF
TRBJ1-1 | few | NA | TRBV20-1 | TGCAGTGCTAGAGGCGGCCCCCAAGCTTTCTTT | CSARGGPQAFF
TRBJ2-1 | few | TRBD2 | TRBV28 | TGTGCCAGCAGTTTATTTAAGCGGGAGGGCCCAAAGAGCTACAATGAGCAGTTCTTC | CASSLFKREGPKSYNEQFF
TRBJ2-1 | NA | TRBD2 | TRBV11-2 | TGTGCCAGCAGCTTATTTATCGAGCGGGAGGGCCTACGGAATGAGCAGTTCTTC | CASSLFIEREGLRNEQFF
TRBJ2-1 | few | TRBD2 | TRBV2 | TGTGCCAGCAGCCTTGAAGGAGCGGGAATTGACTATGAGCAGTTCTTC | CASSLEGAGIDYEQFF
TRBJ2-7 | NA | TRBD2 | TRBV7-6 | TGTGCCAGTGCTCGGGACTACGGCTCCTACGAGCAGTACTTC | CASARDYGSYEQYF
TRBJ2-1 | few | NA | TRBV2 | TGTGCCAGCAGTGAGGTGCTTGAGCAGTTCTTC | CASSEVLEQFF
TRBJ1-2 | NA | TRBD1 | TRBV5-1 | TGCGCCAGCAGCGTAACAGGGGGCCGAACTAACTATGGCTACACCTTC | CASSVTGGRTNYGYTF
TRBJ2-2 | NA | TRBD1 | TRBV5-4 | TGTGCCAGCAGCCCGGACAGGATTAACACCGGGGAGCTGTTTTTT | CASSPDRINTGELFF
TRBJ2-1 | few | TRBD1 | TRBV19 | TGTGCCAGTAGTATTGACCGACAGGGAGTATACTACAATGAGCAGTTCTTC | CASSIDRQGVYYNEQFF
TRBJ2-7 | few | NA | TRBV7-2 | TGTGCCAGCAGTTCCACACCCAAGGAGCAGTACTTC | CASSSTPKEQYF
TRBJ2-5 | NA | NA | TRBV7-2 | TGTGCCAGCAGCTTAGAGGTCCGGGCTAGCTCGCAGACCCAGTACTTC | CASSLEVRASSQTQYF
TRBJ1-2 | NA | TRBD1 | TRBV28 | TGTGCCAGCAGTTCGGCCAGGGGGCGTGGCTACACCTTC | CASSSARGRGYTF
TRBJ2-5 | NA | NA | TRBV11-1 | TGTGCCAGCAGCTTAGATTCCTACAGGGTCGGGGAGACCCAGTACTTC | CASSLDSYRVGETQYF
TRBJ1-2 | NA | NA | TRBV5-1 | TGCGCCAGCAGCTTGGCGGGCAGGCTGGGGTATGGCTACACCTTC | CASSLAGRLGYGYTF
TRBJ1-1 | NA | TRBD1 | TRBV6-6 | TGTGCCAGCAGTTCTGGACAGGGCGCTGAAGCTTTCTTT | CASSSGQGAEAFF
TRBJ2-5 | few | NA | TRBV19 | TGTGCCAGTAGTTCCTGGGGCAGGGCCGACCAAGAGACCCAGTACTTC | CASSSWGRADQETQYF
TRBJ2-7 | few | NA | TRBV6-4 | TGTGCCAGCACGTTTCGCGACGGACCCTACGAGCAGTACTTC | CASTFRDGPYEQYF
TRBJ2-3 | NA | NA | TRBV5-1 | TGCGCCAGCAGCTTGGAAGGCTCGGCTTCATTTTCGGATACGCAGTATTTT | CASSLEGSASFSDTQYF
TRBJ2-1 | few | TRBD2 | TRBV7-8 | TGTGCCAGCAGCAATACTAGCGGGGGTTACAATGAGCAGTTCTTC | CASSNTSGGYNEQFF
TRBJ2-7 | few | TRBD2 | TRBV7-2 | TGTGCCAGCAGCTTACTAGCGGGAGGGCCTTACGAGCAGTACTTC | CASSLLAGGPYEQYF
TRBJ2-4 | many | NA | TRBV10-3 | TGTGCCATCTCGGGGGTCGAGGGTGACATTCAGTACTTC | CAISGVEGDIQYF
TRBJ2-7 | few | NA | TRBV29-1 | TGCAGCGTTGATCCGGGGGATATCTACGAGCAGTACTTC | CSVDPGDIYEQYF
TRBJ2-7 | few | TRBD1 | TRBV25-1 | TGTGCCAGCAGTGAATCCCGGACAGGGGACATCTACGAGCAGTACTTC | CASSESRTGDIYEQYF
TRBJ1-2 | few | TRBD1 | TRBV19 | TGTGCCAGTAGTGCTCAGACAGGGACCGCTGGCTACACCTTC | CASSAQTGTAGYTF